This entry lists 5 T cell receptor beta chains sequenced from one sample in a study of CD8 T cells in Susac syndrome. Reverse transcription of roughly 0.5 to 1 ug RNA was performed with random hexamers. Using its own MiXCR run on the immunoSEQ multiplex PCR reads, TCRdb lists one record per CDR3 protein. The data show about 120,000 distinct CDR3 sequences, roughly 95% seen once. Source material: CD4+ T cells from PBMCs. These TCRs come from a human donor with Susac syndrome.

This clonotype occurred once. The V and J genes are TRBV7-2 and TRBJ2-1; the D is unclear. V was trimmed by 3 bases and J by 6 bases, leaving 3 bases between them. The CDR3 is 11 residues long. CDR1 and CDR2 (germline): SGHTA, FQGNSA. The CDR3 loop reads CASSFTNEQFF. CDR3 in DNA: TGTGCCAGCAGCTTTACCAATGAGCAGTTCTTC.

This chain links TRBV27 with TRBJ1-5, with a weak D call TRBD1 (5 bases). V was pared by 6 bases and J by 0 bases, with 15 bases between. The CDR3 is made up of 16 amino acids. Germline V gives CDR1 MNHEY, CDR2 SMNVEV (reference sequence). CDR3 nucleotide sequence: TGTGCCAGCAGAACGCTCGGGACCGCTAGCAATCAGCCCCAGCATTTT. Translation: CASRTLGTASNQPQHF.

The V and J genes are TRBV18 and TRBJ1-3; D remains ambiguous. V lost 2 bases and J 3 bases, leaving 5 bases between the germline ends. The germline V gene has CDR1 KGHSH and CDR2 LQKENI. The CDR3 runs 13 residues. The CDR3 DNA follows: TGTGCCAGCTCACCAGGGGATGGAAACACCATATATTTT. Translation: CASSPGDGNTIYF.

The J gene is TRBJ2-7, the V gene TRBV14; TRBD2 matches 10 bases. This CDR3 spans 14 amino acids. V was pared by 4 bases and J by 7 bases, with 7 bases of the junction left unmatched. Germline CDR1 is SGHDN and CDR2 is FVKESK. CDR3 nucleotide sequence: TGTGCCAGCAGCCCCTCACTAGCGGGACGGGAGCAGTACTTC. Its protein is CASSPSLAGREQYF.

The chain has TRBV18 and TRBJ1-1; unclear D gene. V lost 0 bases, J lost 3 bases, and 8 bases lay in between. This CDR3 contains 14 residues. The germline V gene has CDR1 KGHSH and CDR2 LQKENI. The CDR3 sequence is CASSPPVRYTEAFF. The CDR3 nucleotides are TGTGCCAGCTCACCACCGGTCAGATACACTGAAGCTTTCTTT.